This T cell receptor beta chain was recovered during a study of identical twins. This clonotype has a count of ten or more. The V gene end was trimmed by 10 bases and the J gene end by 6 bases; junction bases not matched to a gene: 13. Germline CDR1 reads ENHRY; CDR2 reads SYGVKD. The CDR3 length is 15 residues. All of the donors were Caucasians in good health. A universal primer site was incorporated via template switching, and the cDNA contained unique molecular identifiers. TCRdb re-called the 5' RACE reads with MiXCR, one entry per CDR3 protein. The sample shows fewer than 900,000 distinct CDR3 sequences, 21% of them seen only once. The same sample was also used in a study of T cells expressing NK-cell markers. That investigation notes: Sequencing covered eight donors, seven HCMV-seropositive and one seronegative.

The chain combines TRBV10-3 with TRBJ2-3; 10 bases line up with TRBD2. The sequence was collected from a young woman in good health. The specimen sequenced was PBMCs. The CDR3 loop reads CATRWTSGQGDTQYF. The CDR3, as DNA: TGTGCCACCCGTTGGACTAGCGGCCAGGGTGATACGCAGTATTTT.